The 21 T cell receptor beta chains below were found in one sample sequenced in a study of CD8+ T cells in alopecia areata. Treatment indicated: oral pan-JAK inhibitor, 5-10 mg twice daily. Sequencing templates came from extracted RNA that was reverse transcribed into cDNA. Sequenced by immunoSEQ multiplex PCR; TCRdb stores in-frame clones only, minus some. Found here are about 210,000 clones, roughly 44% of them singletons; the top ten hold 2% to 3%. Sequencing was performed on CD4+ T cells sorted from blood, taken at approximately week 36, from a patient treated with tofacitinib. The receptor source for this set is a human donor with alopecia areata.

The chain couples TRBV4-2 to TRBJ2-1, with 11 bases matching TRBD2. V gave up 1 base and J gave up 3 bases; unmatched junction bases: 11. The CDR3 spans 19 residues. Germline CDR1 and CDR2: LGHNA and YNFKEQ. The CDR3 is CASSQAITTTSGGYNEQFF. The CDR3 DNA follows: TGTGCCAGCAGCCAAGCTATAACCACAACTAGCGGGGGCTACAATGAGCAGTTCTTC.

This clone has only a few counts. This chain's CDR3 is CATSRALTGTGDYGYTF. CDR3 in DNA: TGTGCCACCAGCAGAGCACTGACCGGGACAGGGGACTATGGCTACACCTTC. This sequence joins TRBV15 and TRBJ1-2; 10 bases line up with TRBD1. V shed 1 base, J shed 3 bases, and the junction held 8 bases outside the gene matches. The germline CDR1 and CDR2 sequences are LNHNV and YYDKDF (reference sequence). The CDR3 sequence is 17 residues long.

The sample holds a few counts of this clone. The chain has TRBV5-6 and TRBJ2-1; 7 positions match TRBD2. This CDR3 comprises 13 residues. Looked up from germline, CDR1 is SGHDT and CDR2 is YYEEEE. The ends lost 7 bases at V and 2 bases at J; junction bases unmatched: 3. The CDR3 nucleotides are TGTGCCAGCTCCGGGACTACCTACAATGAGCAGTTCTTC. Translated, it gives CASSGTTYNEQFF.

The genes are TRBV5-1 and TRBJ2-2, with D hard to call. V shed 0 bases and J shed 3 bases, with 9 bases lying between them. The CDR3 loop spans 15 amino acids. Germline CDR1 reads SGHRS; CDR2 reads YFSETQ. In nucleotides, the CDR3 is TGCGCCAGCAGCTTGGGACCCCCAGACACCGGGGAGCTGTTTTTT. It is translated as CASSLGPPDTGELFF. Combining the CDR3 with reference TRBV5-1 and TRBJ2-2 gives the whole variable domain KAGVTQTPRYLIKTRGQQVTLSCSPISGHRSVSWYQQTPGQGLQFLFEYFSETQRNKGNFPGRFSGRQFSNSRSEMNVSTLELGDSALYLCASSLGPPDTGELFFGEGSRLTVL.

This chain uses TRBV5-1 with TRBJ1-1; possibly TRBD1 for D (6 bases). The V end lost 5 bases, the J end lost 1 base, and 12 bases lay between the germline ends. The CDR3 loop spans 14 amino acids. Germline V gives CDR1 SGHRS, CDR2 YFSETQ. The CDR3 spells CASRPATGNTEAFF. DNA for the CDR3: TGCGCCAGCAGACCCGCGACAGGGAACACTGAAGCTTTCTTT.

The V call is TRBV30, the J call TRBJ2-1; maybe TRBD2 (5 bases). V was pared by 2 bases and J by 2 bases, with 13 bases between. From germline, CDR1 is GTSNPN and CDR2 SVGIG (reference sequence). The length of the CDR3 is 15 residues. Here the CDR3 DNA reads TGTGCCTGGAGTCCCCGAGGGCGGGCCTACAATGAGCAGTTCTTC. Residues: CAWSPRGRAYNEQFF.

The rearrangement links TRBV7-9 to TRBJ2-5, with D hard to call. V lost 3 bases to trimming and J lost 6 bases, with 11 bases between them. CDR3 size: 13 residues. The germline CDR1 and CDR2 sequences are SEHNR and FQNEAQ (reference sequence). The CDR3 loop is CASSFGPSKTQYF. CDR3 nucleotides: TGTGCCAGCAGCTTCGGGCCAAGCAAGACCCAGTACTTC.

The chain has TRBV4-3 and TRBJ1-2, with D perhaps matching TRBD1 (6 bases). With 0 bases removed from V and 1 base from J, the gap between germline ends came to 12 bases. The CDR3 consists of 16 residues. Per germline, CDR1 LGHNA and CDR2 YSLEER. In DNA, the CDR3 is TGCGCCAGCAGCCAAGAAGGGGGAGGAGTTAACTATGGCTACACCTTC. Encoded protein: CASSQEGGGVNYGYTF.

The chain is built from TRBV30 and TRBJ1-1; TRBD1 might be the D (5 bases). Germline V gene lookup returns CDR1 GTSNPN and CDR2 SVGIG (reference sequence). V was pared by 5 bases and J by 3 bases, with 19 bases between. The CDR3 is made up of 15 amino acids. CDR3 loop: CAWRILGVRDTEAFF. The CDR3 coding sequence is TGTGCCTGGCGTATTCTGGGGGTGAGGGACACTGAAGCTTTCTTT.

This chain connects TRBV28 to TRBJ2-1; tentatively, D is TRBD1 (5 bases). Deletions cut 2 bases from V and 4 bases from J, with 6 bases between. Germline CDR1 MDHEN, CDR2 SYDVKM. The CDR3 spans 13 residues. DNA of the CDR3: TGTGCCAGCAGTTTACAGGGTTACAATGAGCAGTTCTTC. Translating it yields CASSLQGYNEQFF. Complete variable domain (other parts from reference TRBV28 and TRBJ2-1): DVKVTQSSRYLVKRTGEKVFLECVQDMDHENMFWYRQDPGLGLRLIYFSYDVKMKEKGDIPEGYSVSREKKERFSLILESASTNQTSMYLCASSLQGYNEQFFGPGTRLTVL.

The rearrangement links TRBV5-1 to TRBJ1-3; D is unresolved. This CDR3 is 14 amino acids long. Germline assignment: CDR1 SGHRS and CDR2 YFSETQ. Trimming removed 2 bases at V and 4 bases at J, with 10 bases between. The DNA for the CDR3 is TGCGCCAGCAGCTTCGAGGGATCAGGAAACACCATATATTTT. Its protein product is CASSFEGSGNTIYF.

This chain uses TRBV7-8 with TRBJ2-5, with TRBD1 as a possible D gene (5 bases). V gave up 5 bases and J gave up 2 bases, with 18 bases separating them. The CDR3 length is 16 residues. CDR1 is SGHVS and CDR2 is FQNEAQ in the germline V gene. CDR3 nucleotides: TGTGCCAGCAGCCTTGGGGCAGGAAAGGGGCAAGAGACCCAGTACTTC. This encodes CASSLGAGKGQETQYF.

This clone has a handful of counts. This chain joins TRBV11-3 and TRBJ2-2; D is unresolved. CDR3 length: 12 amino acids. Germline CDR1 reads SGHNT; CDR2 reads YENEEA. The V end lost 3 bases, the J end lost 6 bases, and 5 bases lay between the germline ends. CDR3 nucleotide sequence: TGTGCCAGCAGCTTTGGGGCCGGGGAGCTGTTTTTT. Its translation is CASSFGAGELFF.

This clone was seen only a few times. The V call is TRBV10-3, the J call TRBJ1-1, with 8 nucleotides matching TRBD1. The CDR3 covers 13 residues. Per germline, CDR1 ENHRY and CDR2 SYGVKD. The ends lost 6 bases at V and 3 bases at J; junction bases unmatched: 3. CDR3 nucleotides: TGTGCCATCAGACTGACAGGGGACACTGAAGCTTTCTTT. This gives the protein CAIRLTGDTEAFF.

CDR3 in DNA: TGTGCCAGCAGCCCCCGAGAGGGGACTAGCGCCTACTACAATGAGCAGTTCTTC. Protein sequence: CASSPREGTSAYYNEQFF. The chain couples TRBV9 to TRBJ2-1; 10 nucleotides agree with TRBD2. Per germline, CDR1 SGDLS and CDR2 YYNGEE. The CDR3 has 18 amino acids. The junction had 13 bases not matched to a gene; V was cut back by 4 bases and J by 3 bases.

J is TRBJ2-1 and V is TRBV25-1; either TRBD1 or TRBD2 may fit D (6 bases each). The germline V gene has CDR1 MGHDK and CDR2 SYGVNS. V lost 7 bases, J lost 11 bases, and 18 bases lay in between. This CDR3 spans 13 amino acids. CDR3 amino acids: CASTPGGGQKQFF. The CDR3 DNA reads TGTGCCAGCACCCCAGGTGGGGGGCAGAAGCAGTTCTTC.

This clone was detected only a few times. The CDR3 is CASSPFSGSRLREQFF. In DNA, the CDR3 is TGTGCCAGCAGCCCATTTAGCGGGAGTCGTCTCCGGGAGCAGTTCTTC. V and J are TRBV5-4 and TRBJ2-1, with 9 bases aligning to TRBD2. From germline, CDR1 is SGHNT and CDR2 YYREEE (reference sequence). This CDR3 comprises 16 residues. Unmatched junction bases numbered 15, after V lost 4 bases and J lost 10 bases.

This clone occurred a few times. This sequence joins TRBV29-1 and TRBJ1-1; tentative D call: TRBD1 (5 bases). Germline CDR1 and CDR2: SQVTM and ANQGSEA. The CDR3 loop spans 14 amino acids. With 7 bases removed from V and 8 bases from J, the gap between germline ends came to 23 bases. Written as DNA, the CDR3 is TGCAGCGCCTCCCCCGGGCGGGGCCCCTCGGAAGCTTTCTTT. Its protein product is CSASPGRGPSEAFF.

This clone appeared a few times. The gene calls are TRBV29-1 and TRBJ2-5; 9 bases match TRBD2. This CDR3 is 17 amino acids long. The V gene end was trimmed by 1 base and the J gene end by 2 bases; junction bases not matched to a gene: 11. Germline CDR1 is SQVTM and CDR2 is ANQGSEA. The CDR3 protein is CSVEVRRGSGGQETQYF. CDR3 bases: TGCAGCGTTGAAGTCCGACGGGGTAGCGGGGGACAAGAGACCCAGTACTTC.

This chain joins TRBV29-1 and TRBJ1-2; the match to TRBD1 covers 7 bases. The CDR3 spans 15 residues. The germline gives CDR1 SQVTM, CDR2 ANQGSEA. J was trimmed by 4 bases and V by 4 bases; bases with no gene match: 12. CDR3 sequence: CSVGGTTGEGYGYTF. CDR3 coding DNA: TGCAGCGTTGGGGGTACCACAGGGGAGGGCTATGGCTACACCTTC.

This rearrangement joins TRBV2 to TRBJ1-1; no clear D. Deletions cut 4 bases from V and 0 bases from J, with 12 bases between. Germline-derived CDR1 and CDR2 are SNHLY and FYNNEI. This CDR3 has 15 amino acids. This chain's CDR3 is CASSGHGGLNTEAFF. DNA for the CDR3: TGTGCCAGCAGTGGACACGGTGGTCTGAACACTGAAGCTTTCTTT.